The clone carrying this TCR beta chain has only a few counts. CDR3 size: 13 residues. Trimming shortened V by 6 bases and J by 4 bases, and 12 bases separated the two germline ends. These data originate in a study of blood T cell repertoires in COVID-19. Background on the study: Both acute and convalescent COVID-19 samples were obtained from the United States, Italy and Spain.

Produced via immunoSEQ multiplex PCR; TCRdb's table is partial and in-frame only. Of 160,000 or so clones in the sample, roughly four fifths are singletons; the top ten hold 11%. Sequencing was carried out using peripheral blood. This chain connects TRBV12-3 or TRBV12-4 to TRBJ1-2; unclear D gene. The receptor comes from a human donor in a cohort sampled during active COVID-19. This CDR3 is CASSLRSTYGYTF. The CDR3 coding sequence is TGTGCCAGCAGCCTTAGGAGCACCTATGGCTACACCTTC.